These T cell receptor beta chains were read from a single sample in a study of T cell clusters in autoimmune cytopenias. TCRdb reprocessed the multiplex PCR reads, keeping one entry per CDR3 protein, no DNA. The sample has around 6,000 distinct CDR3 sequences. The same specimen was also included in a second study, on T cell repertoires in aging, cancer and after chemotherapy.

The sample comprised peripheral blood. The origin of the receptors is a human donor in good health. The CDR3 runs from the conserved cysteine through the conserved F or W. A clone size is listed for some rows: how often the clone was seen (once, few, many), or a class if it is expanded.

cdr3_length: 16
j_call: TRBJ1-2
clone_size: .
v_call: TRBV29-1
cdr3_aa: CSVEVFWGVGDYGYTF

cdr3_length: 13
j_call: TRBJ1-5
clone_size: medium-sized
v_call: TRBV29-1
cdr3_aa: CSVEVAGGQPQHF

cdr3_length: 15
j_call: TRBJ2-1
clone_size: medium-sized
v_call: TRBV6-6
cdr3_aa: CASSQRTGGHNEQFF

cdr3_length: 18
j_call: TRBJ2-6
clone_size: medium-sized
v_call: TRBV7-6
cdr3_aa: CASSLGGTGASGANVLTF

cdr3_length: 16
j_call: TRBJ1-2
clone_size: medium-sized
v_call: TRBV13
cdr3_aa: CASSSTGTPAGYGYTF

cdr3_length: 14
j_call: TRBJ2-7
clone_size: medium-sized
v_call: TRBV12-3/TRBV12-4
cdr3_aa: CASSWTGNPYEQYF

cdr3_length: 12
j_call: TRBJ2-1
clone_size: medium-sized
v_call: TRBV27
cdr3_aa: CASSLGNNEQFF

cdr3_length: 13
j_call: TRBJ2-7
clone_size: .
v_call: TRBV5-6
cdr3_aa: CASSLEVTYEQYF

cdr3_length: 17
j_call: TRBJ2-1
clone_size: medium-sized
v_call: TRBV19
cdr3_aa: CASSMSPPAGGYNEQFF

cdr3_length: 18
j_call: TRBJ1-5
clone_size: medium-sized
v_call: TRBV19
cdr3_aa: CASSIHLDRVVVNQPQHF

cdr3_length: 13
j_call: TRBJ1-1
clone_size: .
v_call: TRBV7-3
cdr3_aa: CASSFSRDTEAFF

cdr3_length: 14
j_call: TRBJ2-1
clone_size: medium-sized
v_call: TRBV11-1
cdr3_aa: CASSLGRLDNEQFF

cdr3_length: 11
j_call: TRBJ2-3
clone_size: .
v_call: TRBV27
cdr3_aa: CASGFTDTQYF

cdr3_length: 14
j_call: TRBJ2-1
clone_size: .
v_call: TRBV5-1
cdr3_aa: CASSRDRANDEQFF

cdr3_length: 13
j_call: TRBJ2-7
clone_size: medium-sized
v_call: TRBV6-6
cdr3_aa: CASSKEGLGEQYF

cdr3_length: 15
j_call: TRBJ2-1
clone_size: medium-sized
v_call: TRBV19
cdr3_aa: CASSHGGPSYNEQFF

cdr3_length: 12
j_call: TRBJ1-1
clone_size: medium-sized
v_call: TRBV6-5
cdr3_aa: CASAPSGRGAFF

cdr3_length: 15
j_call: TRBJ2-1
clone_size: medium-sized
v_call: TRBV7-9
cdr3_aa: CASSPTTSLNNEQFF

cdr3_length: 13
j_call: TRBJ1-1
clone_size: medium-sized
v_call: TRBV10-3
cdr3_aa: CAISLTENTEAFF

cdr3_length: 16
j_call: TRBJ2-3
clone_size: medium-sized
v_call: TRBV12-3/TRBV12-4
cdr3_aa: CASSLVRQPGTDTQYF

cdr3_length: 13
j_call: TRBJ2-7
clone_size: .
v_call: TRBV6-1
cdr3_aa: CASSESGQYEQYF

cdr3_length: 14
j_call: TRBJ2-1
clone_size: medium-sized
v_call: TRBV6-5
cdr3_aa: CASSYGLAGNEQFF

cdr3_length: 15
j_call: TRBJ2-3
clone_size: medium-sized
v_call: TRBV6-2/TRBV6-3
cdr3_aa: CATGGRGGATDTQYF

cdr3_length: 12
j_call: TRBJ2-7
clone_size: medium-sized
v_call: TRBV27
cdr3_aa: CASRDALYEQYF

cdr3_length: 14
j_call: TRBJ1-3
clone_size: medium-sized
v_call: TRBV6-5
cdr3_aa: CASTQGSFGNTIYF

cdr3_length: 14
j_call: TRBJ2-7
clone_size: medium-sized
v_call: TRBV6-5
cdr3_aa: CASSYSDGSYEQYF

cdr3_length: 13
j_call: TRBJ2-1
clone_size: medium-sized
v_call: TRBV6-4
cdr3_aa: CASRQDWDNEQFF

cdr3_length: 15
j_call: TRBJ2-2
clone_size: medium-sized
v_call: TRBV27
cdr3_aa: CASSPLAGGTGELFF

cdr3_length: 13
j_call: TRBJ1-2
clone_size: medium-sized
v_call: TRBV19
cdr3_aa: CASSRDSGQSYTF